These 7 T cell receptor beta chains share one sample of origin, sequenced in a study of T-cell memory formation after mild COVID-19. From the 5' RACE reads, TCRdb called clonotypes with MiXCR, one entry per CDR3 protein. Of around 300,000 distinct CDR3 sequences in the sample, 8.2% were seen once. Sequenced input: PBMCs or a T cell subset sorted from them (not recorded which). The receptors derive from a man aged 18 to 30 who had mild COVID-19 (a few samples of this study predate the infection). Cell type and time point are not known.

This clonotype was seen more than once but under ten times. The J gene is TRBJ1-1, the V gene TRBV7-2, with D maybe TRBD1 (6 bases). The germline V and J ends were trimmed by 3 bases and 6 bases, with 8 bases remaining between them. Germline CDR1 SGHTA, CDR2 FQGNSA. The CDR3 length is 12 residues. The CDR3 coding sequence is TGTGCCAGCAGCTTGACAGGATCTGAAGCTTTCTTT. As protein: CASSLTGSEAFF.

V is TRBV7-9 and J is TRBJ1-5; the D gene is possibly TRBD1 (5 bases). V was shortened by 2 bases and J by 3 bases, with 8 bases between the two germline ends. The CDR3 runs to 14 residues. Germline-derived CDR1 and CDR2 are SEHNR and FQNEAQ (reference sequence). The CDR3 bases are TGTGCCAGCAGCTTATCGGACACCAATCAGCCCCAGCATTTT. This codes for CASSLSDTNQPQHF.

This clonotype was counted only a few times. The rearrangement uses TRBV13 and TRBJ2-1, with TRBD1 matching 7 bases. Trimming at V came to 5 bases and at J to 6 bases, leaving 13 bases not matched to a gene. This CDR3 comprises 16 residues. Per the germline V gene, CDR1 is PRHDT and CDR2 is FYEKMQ (reference sequence). The CDR3 spells CASSLTGQVTPNEQFF. The CDR3 DNA sequence: TGTGCCAGCAGCCTGACCGGACAGGTAACGCCCAATGAGCAGTTCTTC.

This chain joins TRBV7-2 and TRBJ1-1; D remains ambiguous. The CDR3 loop spans 16 amino acids. Germline CDR1 and CDR2: SGHTA and FQGNSA. V was clipped by 3 bases and J by 1 base, with 15 bases between them. The CDR3 spells CASSFDRVGRNTEAFF. CDR3 nucleotides: TGTGCCAGCAGCTTTGATCGGGTCGGTCGGAACACTGAAGCTTTCTTT. The complete variable domain, with remaining parts taken from reference TRBV7-2 and TRBJ1-1, reads GAGVSQSPSNKVTEKGKDVELRCDPISGHTALYWYRQSLGQGLEFLIYFQGNSAPDKSGLPSDRFSAERTGGSVSTLTIQRTQQEDSAVYLCASSFDRVGRNTEAFFGQGTRLTVV.

In nucleotides, the CDR3 is TGTGCCAGCAGCTTGATACAGCGGGGGCTCCTCGAGACCCAGTACTTC. Protein: CASSLIQRGLLETQYF. V is TRBV7-2 and J is TRBJ2-5, with 8 bases that match TRBD2. The CDR3 is 16 amino acids. V lost 3 bases, J lost 5 bases, and 11 bases stayed unmatched. The germline V gene has CDR1 SGHTA and CDR2 FQGNSA.

Only a few counts were recorded for this clonotype. This chain links TRBV7-2 with TRBJ2-7; D ambiguous. Germline values: CDR1 SGHTA, CDR2 FQGNSA. The V end lost 1 base, the J end lost 3 bases, and 10 bases lay between the germline ends. The CDR3 covers 14 residues. CDR3 in amino acids: CASSLVPVSYEQYV. CDR3 DNA: TGTGCCAGCAGCTTAGTCCCGGTCAGCTACGAGCAGTACGTC.

CDR3: CASRPSGSNTEAFF. In DNA, the CDR3 is TGTGCCAGCAGGCCCTCGGGGTCGAACACTGAAGCTTTCTTT. The chain uses TRBV6-2 or TRBV6-3 and TRBJ1-1; D not resolved. Germline V CDR1 and CDR2: MNHEY, SVGEGT. V was trimmed by 6 bases and J by 1 base, leaving 12 bases between them. CDR3 length equals 14 residues.